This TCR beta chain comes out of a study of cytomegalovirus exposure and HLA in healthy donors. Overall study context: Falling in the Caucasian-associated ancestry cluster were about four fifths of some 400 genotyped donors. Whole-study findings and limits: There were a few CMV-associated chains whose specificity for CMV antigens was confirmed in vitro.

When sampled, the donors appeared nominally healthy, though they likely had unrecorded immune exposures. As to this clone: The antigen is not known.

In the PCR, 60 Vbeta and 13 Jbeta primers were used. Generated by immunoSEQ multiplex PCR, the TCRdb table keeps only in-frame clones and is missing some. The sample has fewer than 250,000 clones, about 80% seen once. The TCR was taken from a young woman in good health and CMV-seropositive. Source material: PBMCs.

The CDR3 region is CASSPGQYTGELFF. CDR3 DNA: TGTGCCAGCAGCCCAGGACAGTACACCGGGGAGCTGTTTTTT. V is TRBV13 and J is TRBJ2-2, with D possibly matching TRBD1 (6 bases). Between the trimmed V and J ends, which lost 5 bases and 3 bases, there was a span of 10 bases. The CDR3 runs 14 residues. Germline V CDR1 and CDR2: PRHDT, FYEKMQ (reference sequence). Looking up the rest from reference TRBV13 and TRBJ2-2 gives the full variable domain: AAGVIQSPRHLIKEKRETATLKCYPIPRHDTVYWYQQGPGQDPQFLISFYEKMQSDKGSIPDRFSAQQFSDYHSELNMSSLELGDSALYFCASSPGQYTGELFFGEGSRLTVL.